The clone carrying this T cell receptor beta chain showed up just once. Its specificity is not known. The PCR had 60 Vbeta and 13 Jbeta primers. The table came from immunoSEQ multiplex PCR; TCRdb's copy has only in-frame clones and leaves some out. In the table there are some 190,000 clones, over 60% of which are singletons. The data are from a study of cytomegalovirus exposure and HLA in healthy donors. Study-wide background: Among the approximately 400 genotyped donors, approximately 82% were placed in the Caucasian-associated ancestry cluster. General study results and limits: Over 15,000 TCR beta sequences were associated with HLA alleles at 0.05 false discovery rate in a later analysis. A later analysis showed TCR association rates differing by HLA locus, peaking at DRB1 and lowest at HLA-C. Researchers reported in a later analysis that a missense DCLRE1C variant was tied to TCR beta V- and J-gene trimming.

This clonotype was obtained from a man between 18 and 35 years old in good health and CMV-seronegative. Sequenced input: PBMCs.

In DNA, the CDR3 is TGTGCCAGCAGCGCCCGCATAGGGACAGGGCATACCTACGAGCAGTACTTC. Residues: CASSARIGTGHTYEQYF. The chain combines TRBV7-2 with TRBJ2-7, with TRBD1 matching over 9 bases. The junction had 13 bases not matched to a gene; V was cut back by 5 bases and J by 2 bases. The CDR3 loop spans 17 amino acids. CDR1 and CDR2 (germline): SGHTA, FQGNSA.